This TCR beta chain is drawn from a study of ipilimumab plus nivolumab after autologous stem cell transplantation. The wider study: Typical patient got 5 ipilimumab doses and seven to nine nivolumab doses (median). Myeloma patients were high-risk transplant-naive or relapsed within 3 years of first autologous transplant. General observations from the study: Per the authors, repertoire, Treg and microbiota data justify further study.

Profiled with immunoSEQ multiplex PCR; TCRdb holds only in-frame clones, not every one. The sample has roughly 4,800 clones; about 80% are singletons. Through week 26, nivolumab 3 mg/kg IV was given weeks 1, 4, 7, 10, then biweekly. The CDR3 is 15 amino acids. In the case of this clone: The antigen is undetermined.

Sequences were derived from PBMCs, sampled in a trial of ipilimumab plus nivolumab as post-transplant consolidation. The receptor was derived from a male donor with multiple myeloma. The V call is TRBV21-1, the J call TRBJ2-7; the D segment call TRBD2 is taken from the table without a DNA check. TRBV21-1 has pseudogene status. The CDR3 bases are TGTGCCAGCACCCAGGGTAGCGGGCCCACCTACGAGCAGTACTTC. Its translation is CASTQGSGPTYEQYF.